The 23 T cell receptor beta chains listed next were all sequenced from one sample in a study of PD-1 blockade in classical Hodgkin lymphoma. The method was immunoSEQ multiplex PCR; TCRdb's version includes in-frame clones alone and lacks a portion of them. The sample lists some 50,000 clones, around 72% occurring once. Every patient had relapsed following autologous stem cell transplantation, and cohorts differed in brentuximab vedotin exposure. The starting material was peripheral blood mononuclear cells (PBMCs), obtained at baseline. The receptors shown here come from a human donor with classical Hodgkin lymphoma.

The chain couples TRBV5-1 to TRBJ1-1; D is unclear. The CDR3 is 14 amino acids. Between the trimmed V and J ends, which lost 0 bases and 0 bases, there was a span of 6 bases. CDR1 is SGHRS and CDR2 is YFSETQ in the germline V gene. CDR3 loop: CASSLDTLNTEAFF. The CDR3, as DNA: TGCGCCAGCAGCTTGGACACCTTGAACACTGAAGCTTTCTTT.

The gene calls are TRBV29-1 and TRBJ1-1; D is unresolved. The germline V gene encodes CDR1 SQVTM and CDR2 ANQGSEA. With 4 bases removed from V and 2 bases from J, the gap between germline ends came to 5 bases. CDR3 length equals 11 residues. In nucleotides, the CDR3 is TGCAGCGTTGCTGAAAACACTGAAGCTTTCTTT. This gives the protein CSVAENTEAFF.

The chain couples TRBV9 to TRBJ1-2; 11 bases align to TRBD1. This CDR3 region has 17 residues. The V and J ends lost 1 base and 3 bases, in that order; junction bases with no gene match: 8. Per the germline V gene, CDR1 is SGDLS and CDR2 is YYNGEE. The CDR3 bases are TGTGCCAGCAGCGTATGGACAGGGGGCGCGTTGGACTATGGCTACACCTTC. It specifies CASSVWTGGALDYGYTF.

V is TRBV7-6 and J is TRBJ2-7; D ambiguous. This CDR3 comprises 13 residues. CDR1 is SGHVS and CDR2 is FNYEAQ in the germline V gene. Trimming took off 6 bases at V and 3 bases at J, with 12 bases between the two ends. The CDR3 DNA is TGTGCCAGCAGTCAAGACGCAAACTACGAGCAGTACTTC. Translated: CASSQDANYEQYF. Variable domain in full (rest from reference TRBV7-6 and TRBJ2-7): GAGVSQSPRYKVTKRGQDVALRCDPISGHVSLYWYRQALGQGPEFLTYFNYEAQQDKSGLPNDRFSAERPEGSISTLTIQRTEQRDSAMYRCASSQDANYEQYFGPGTRLTVT.

The chain carries TRBV2 and TRBJ2-5; 13 bases agree with TRBD2. Germline loops: CDR1 SNHLY, CDR2 FYNNEI. The CDR3 totals 14 residues. V trimming: 6 bases; J trimming: 2 bases; junction bases outside the gene matches: 0. The chain's CDR3 is CASRLAGGQETQYF. Here the CDR3 DNA reads TGTGCCAGCAGACTAGCGGGGGGGCAAGAGACCCAGTACTTC. Full variable domain (outside the CDR3, taken from reference TRBV2 and TRBJ2-5): EPEVTQTPSHQVTQMGQEVILRCVPISNHLYFYWYRQILGQKVEFLVSFYNNEISEKSEIFDDQFSVERPDGSNFTLKIRSTKLEDSAMYFCASRLAGGQETQYFGPGTRLLVL.

This rearrangement joins TRBV21-1 to TRBJ2-5; TRBD2 is the table's D call, not checked against the DNA. TRBV21-1 is deemed a pseudogene. This CDR3 is 16 amino acids long. The CDR3, as DNA: TGTGCCAGCAGCCCGGAAAGCGACTACTACCAAGAGACCCAGTACTTC. Amino acids: CASSPESDYYQETQYF.

V is TRBV7-9 and J is TRBJ1-5; D uncertain. Germline CDR1 reads SEHNR; CDR2 reads FQNEAQ (reference sequence). V shed 1 base and J shed 7 bases, with 8 bases lying between them. This CDR3 is 13 amino acids long. The CDR3 reads CASSLGEIQPQHF. CDR3 nucleotide sequence: TGTGCCAGCAGCTTAGGAGAGATCCAGCCCCAGCATTTT.

V gene TRBV25-1 combines with J gene TRBJ1-5; D unresolved. The V and J ends lost 6 bases and 5 bases respectively, with 11 bases between them. The CDR3 loop spans 13 amino acids. Germline CDR1 is MGHDK and CDR2 is SYGVNS. CDR3 coding DNA: TGTGCCAGCAGCGCGTTCGGGGATCAGCCCCAGCATTTT. It codes for CASSAFGDQPQHF.

This chain links TRBV6-1 with TRBJ1-2; D is undetermined. CDR3 length: 11 residues. The germline CDR1 and CDR2 sequences are MNHNS and SASEGT. The ends were cut back, 1 base at V and 8 bases at J, with 5 bases in the middle. The CDR3 loop reads CASSEVRGYTF. CDR3 DNA sequence: TGTGCCAGCAGTGAAGTAAGGGGCTACACCTTC.

J is TRBJ2-5 and V is TRBV2; 8 bases align to TRBD1. The assigned J gene may be wrong: the sequence end matches TRBJ2-7 better. This CDR3 has 14 residues. The germline gives CDR1 SNHLY, CDR2 FYNNEI. CDR3 sequence reads: CASSATGDVYEQYF. Here the CDR3 DNA reads TGTGCCAGCAGTGCGACAGGGGATGTCTACGAGCAGTACTTC.

The DNA for the CDR3 is TGTGCCAGCAGTGGAGGGACAGGTTTTTCAGGGGCTGAAGCTTTCTTT. It yields the protein CASSGGTGFSGAEAFF. The gene calls are TRBV2 and TRBJ1-1, with 8 bases matching TRBD1. The J segment lost 6 bases and the V segment lost 4 bases, leaving 13 bases of the junction unmatched. This CDR3 is 16 amino acids long. Germline V gene data show CDR1 as SNHLY and CDR2 as FYNNEI.

The chain carries TRBV7-8 and TRBJ2-3; D is perhaps TRBD1 (5 bases). V was pared by 5 bases and J by 5 bases, with 14 bases between. CDR3 length: 14 residues. Looked up from germline, CDR1 is SGHVS and CDR2 is FQNEAQ. CDR3 bases: TGTGCCAGCAGCCTGAGGACATTGGAAGATACGCAGTATTTT. Residues: CASSLRTLEDTQYF.

The rearrangement links TRBV9 to TRBJ2-1; possible D gene TRBD2, 5 bases. V shed 2 bases and J shed 3 bases, with 12 bases lying between them. Per the germline V gene, CDR1 is SGDLS and CDR2 is YYNGEE. CDR3 size: 15 residues. The CDR3: CASSVTIGSYNEQFF. In nucleotides, the CDR3 is TGTGCCAGCAGCGTTACCATTGGGAGCTACAATGAGCAGTTCTTC.

This clone turned up a few times. The rearrangement joins TRBV18 to TRBJ2-1, with D unresolved. The CDR3 sequence is 13 residues long. The V end lost 2 bases, the J end lost 9 bases, and 11 bases lay between the germline ends. CDR1 is KGHSH and CDR2 is LQKENI in the germline V gene. The CDR3, as DNA: TGTGCCAGCTCACCAACGGTCCCCAGTGAGCAGTTCTTC. As protein: CASSPTVPSEQFF. Using reference TRBV18 and TRBJ2-1 for the parts outside the CDR3, the full variable domain is NAGVMQNPRHLVRRRGQEARLRCSPMKGHSHVYWYRQLPEEGLKFMVYLQKENIIDESGMPKERFSAEFPKEGPSILRIQQVVRGDSAAYFCASSPTVPSEQFFGPGTRLTVL.

This clone appeared a few times. J is TRBJ1-4 and V is TRBV5-1; D gene unclear. Germline-derived CDR1 and CDR2 are SGHRS and YFSETQ. Trimming removed 6 bases from V and 4 bases from J, with 13 bases in between. The CDR3 runs 14 residues. This chain's CDR3 is CASKGWASNEKLFF. The CDR3 DNA reads as TGCGCCAGCAAGGGATGGGCGAGTAATGAAAAACTGTTTTTT.

This clone was recorded only once. The rearrangement uses TRBV5-6 and TRBJ2-7, with no clear D. Trimming stripped 3 bases from V and 7 bases from J, with 11 bases between. There are 12 residues in the CDR3. In germline, CDR1 is SGHDT, CDR2 YYEEEE. CDR3 in amino acids: CASSYNWGEQYF. The CDR3 region has the DNA TGTGCCAGCAGCTATAATTGGGGTGAGCAGTACTTC.

This chain connects TRBV19 to TRBJ1-1, with D possibly matching TRBD1 (6 bases). The germline gives CDR1 LNHDA, CDR2 SQIVND (reference sequence). The CDR3 is 14 amino acids. V was shortened by 3 bases and J by 3 bases, with 11 bases between the two germline ends. CDR3 amino acids: CASSIGGLDTEAFF. The CDR3 nucleotides read TGTGCCAGTAGTATCGGGGGGCTAGACACTGAAGCTTTCTTT. Based on the CDR3 plus reference TRBV19 and TRBJ1-1, the full variable domain is DGGITQSPKYLFRKEGQNVTLSCEQNLNHDAMYWYRQDPGQGLRLIYYSQIVNDFQKGDIAEGYSVSREKKESFPLTVTSAQKNPTAFYLCASSIGGLDTEAFFGQGTRLTVV.

The genes are TRBV10-3 and TRBJ2-7; possibly TRBD2 for D (6 bases). Between the trimmed V and J ends, which lost 6 bases and 2 bases, there was a span of 14 bases. The CDR3 has 14 amino acids. Germline V lookup: CDR1 ENHRY, CDR2 SYGVKD. The CDR3 loop is CAIRPGLPAYEQYF. The CDR3 nucleotides read TGTGCCATCAGACCGGGACTTCCGGCCTACGAGCAGTACTTC.

The CDR3 nucleotides read TGTGCCAGCACCCCTAGCGGTGGTCTTGGTAGTGGGCAGTATTTT. The encoded protein is CASTPSGGLGSGQYF. This chain uses TRBV6-1 with TRBJ2-3, with 7 positions matching TRBD2. The junction had 18 bases not matched to a gene; V was cut back by 7 bases and J by 11 bases. CDR1 and CDR2 (germline): MNHNS, SASEGT. The CDR3 has 15 amino acids.

The table lists this clone with a few counts. The chain has TRBV6-1 and TRBJ1-3; D ambiguous. Germline values: CDR1 MNHNS, CDR2 SASEGT. CDR3 length equals 20 residues. The V end lost 1 base, the J end lost 0 bases, and 22 bases lay between the germline ends. CDR3 sequence reads: CASSEDRRTVLGLSGNTIYF. Here the CDR3 DNA reads TGTGCCAGCAGTGAAGATCGGAGAACAGTCCTTGGCCTCTCTGGAAACACCATATATTTT.

This chain uses TRBV7-3 with TRBJ2-2; a weak D match, TRBD1 (6 bases). The germline V gene has CDR1 SGHTA and CDR2 FQGTGA. The CDR3 spans 16 residues. V was cut by 6 bases and J by 1 base, with 15 bases left in between. The CDR3 coding sequence is TGTGCCAGCAGTCCGTGGGACACCGAGAACACCGGGGAGCTGTTTTTT. Residues: CASSPWDTENTGELFF.

V usage is TRBV28 and J usage is TRBJ2-7; 8 nucleotides match TRBD2. Germline CDR1 is MDHEN and CDR2 is SYDVKM. Unmatched junction bases numbered 4, after V lost 6 bases and J lost 0 bases. This CDR3 is 14 amino acids long. The CDR3 nucleotides are TGTGCCAGCAGCCCCGGGACTAGCTCCTACGAGCAGTACTTC. Its translation: CASSPGTSSYEQYF.

The CDR3 protein is CASSFAEGSEAFF. CDR3 nucleotides: TGTGCCAGCAGCTTCGCTGAGGGTTCTGAAGCTTTCTTT. The chain joins TRBV4-2 to TRBJ1-1; D gene unclear. This CDR3 is built from 13 residues. The V gene's germline CDR1 is LGHNA and CDR2 YNFKEQ. V was trimmed by 5 bases and J by 6 bases, leaving 13 bases between them.